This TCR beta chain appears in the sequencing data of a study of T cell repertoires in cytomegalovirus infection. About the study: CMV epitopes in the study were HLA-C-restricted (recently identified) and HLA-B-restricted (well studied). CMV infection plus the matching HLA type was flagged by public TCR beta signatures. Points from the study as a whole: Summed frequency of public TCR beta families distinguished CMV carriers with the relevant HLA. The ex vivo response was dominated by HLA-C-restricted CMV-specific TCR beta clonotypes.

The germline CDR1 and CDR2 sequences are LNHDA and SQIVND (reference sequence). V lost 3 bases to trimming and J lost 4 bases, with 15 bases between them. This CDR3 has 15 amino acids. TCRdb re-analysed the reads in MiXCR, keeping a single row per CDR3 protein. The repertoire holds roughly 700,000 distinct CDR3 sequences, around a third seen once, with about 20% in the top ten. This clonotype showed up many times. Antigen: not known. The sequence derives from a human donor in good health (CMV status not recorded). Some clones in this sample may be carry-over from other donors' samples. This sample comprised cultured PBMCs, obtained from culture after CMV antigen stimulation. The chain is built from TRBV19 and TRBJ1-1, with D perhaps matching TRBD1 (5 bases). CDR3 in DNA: TGTGCCAGTAGTATGGGTACCGGGAGGGGCACTGAAGCTTTCTTT. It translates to CASSMGTGRGTEAFF.